This T cell receptor beta chain was recorded in a study of beta chain features in type 1 diabetes listed by TCRdb under 2018. Describing the broader study: Mean age, gender distribution, total cell number and subset yield were not different between patients and healthy donors. In the study, TCRB repertoires of sorted circulating CD4+ T cell subsets from recently diagnosed type 1 diabetes patients were compared with those of matched healthy donors. A total of around 110,000,000 sorted cells were examined across all samples, and a strong correlation was observed between cell number per subset and RNA yield. Regulatory and stem cell-like memory subsets were isolated from only 8 patients and roughly 8 healthy donors, whereas naive and central memory subsets came from all 30 or so donors.

This clone was counted only a few times. Its antigen is still unknown. Base qualities are not recorded, but no much larger clone differs from it by a single base. The entire amount of isolated RNA was reverse transcribed using the High Capacity cDNA Reverse Transcription Kit, so the sequenced TCRB transcripts were expressed ones. Deep immunoSEQ sequencing was performed on naive, central memory and regulatory T cell samples, with an average of roughly 3.5 million total reads per sample. After sorted cells were lysed in RLT buffer, RNA was extracted with DNase-treated RNeasy Micro or Mini kits, with the choice depending on cell number. Each cell subset was processed on its own to prevent cross-contamination, while patient and healthy donor samples were processed together. Using the immunoSEQ multiplex PCR, TCRB sequences were amplified from cDNA into 87-bp fragments spanning the CDR3 region. Sequencing of the amplicons was done on the Illumina HiSeq platform. From the authors' description of their analysis: PCR bias was corrected computationally using synthetic template baselines, and reads within Hamming distance 2 were collapsed, with unmergeable singletons discarded. Reads were aligned to IMGT to assign V, D and J genes, CDR3 length, and insertions or deletions at six rearrangement sites. Within each subset, clonotype counts were normalized to sorted cell number, after which true diversity and Gini coefficients were computed with the tcR R package. The overlap coefficient, calculated on TCRB nucleotide sequences, was used to quantify repertoire sharing. TCRdb's version of the immuneACCESS table is confined to in-frame rearrangements and falls short of the full clone set. An unresolved V gene accounts for under half of the shortfall where checked; the remainder is of unknown origin. V, J and clone size are taken as reported in that table, and D and trimming were inferred from the DNA itself. For this sample the table gives 130,000 or so clones, of which less than 20% were detected only once. Of the sample, roughly 2.5% falls within the top ten clones.

A single peripheral blood draw of approximately 110 mL on average was collected from each donor into heparinised tubes. A BD FACSAria II and a panel including CD45RO, CCR7, CD25, CD127, CD95 and CD27 were used to sort naive, central memory, regulatory and stem cell-like memory CD4+ T cells. Every sorted population had a purity above 95%. PBMCs were isolated immediately by Lymphoprep density gradient centrifugation and stained directly without culture. So that batch effects would be minimized, each experiment stained and sorted samples in pairs, pairing one healthy donor with one patient. For CDR1 and CDR2, the germline V gene (reference sequence) lists SEHNR and FQNEAQ. V is reduced by 1 base and J by 7 bases, leaving a spacing of 11 bases between them. The CDR3 goes from the cysteine to the phenylalanine over 13 residues. Only the CDR3 portion is preserved as DNA: 39 bases, with reading frame beginning at the first base.

Findings and caveats that apply to the study as a whole: Because small numbers of individuals were included in the HLA sub-analyses, any influence of HLA type on TCRB rearrangement was left unresolved. Naive, central memory and regulatory TCRB repertoires appeared more similar among patients than among healthy donors. Because cDNA rather than genomic DNA was sequenced, highly expressing activated cells could have been over-represented, although no difference in activation and CD3 levels was found between groups. At VDJ recombination sites, type 1 diabetes patients had fewer insertions and more deleted nucleotides, which implies abnormalities in thymic rearrangement. PCR may preferentially amplify shorter templates, but because patient and control samples were amplified and corrected together, any resulting skew would affect both groups equally. A moderate but significant shortening of TCRB CDR3 length was observed in type 1 diabetes patients in all four CD4+ subsets.

The V gene is TRBV7-9 and the J gene is TRBJ2-7; confidence is insufficient to name the D gene. The source is a man in his thirties or forties with type 1 diabetes. The material sequenced was central memory CD4+ T cells from blood. The CDR3 reads CASSLGTASEQYF. The DNA reads TGTGCCAGCAGCTTAGGGACGGCCTCGGAGCAGTACTTC.